Listed below are T cell receptor beta chains from one sample, sequenced in a study of regulatory T cells in long-lasting Graves disease. TCRdb fed the multiplex PCR reads into MiXCR, producing one record per CDR3 protein. The data hold hundreds of thousands of distinct CDR3 sequences, with approximately 16% observed a single time. The sample was also linked to a second study, of T cells in Graves' hyperthyroidism and ophthalmopathy.

The sequences come from peripheral blood mononuclear cells (PBMCs), collected at new diagnosis, from a patient treated with antithyroid drugs. These receptors came from a woman between 40 and 50 years old with Graves disease. Each CDR3 is given without its conserved first and last residue.

len,j_gene,v_gene,CDR3aa
12,TRBJ1-1,TRBV18,ASSPAGSSTEAF
16,TRBJ2-7,TRBV11-2,ASSLTGTSGALTGEQY
10,TRBJ2-1,TRBV11-3,ASSSLYNEQF
21,TRBJ2-1,TRBV20-1,SARGMVDRDTGTLSHSYNEQF
11,TRBJ2-2,TRBV20-1,SASAQQAGELF
14,TRBJ2-2,TRBV19,ASSISPRSVTGELF
13,TRBJ2-1,TRBV9,ASSVSGGAFNEQF
14,TRBJ1-1,TRBV13,ASSSPGTDGGRRAF
12,TRBJ1-5,TRBV28,ASIAQGFSQPQH
14,TRBJ1-3,TRBV7-2,ASSPGSGAPGNTIY
12,TRBJ2-1,TRBV14,ASSQVGLFFEQF
16,TRBJ2-2,TRBV27,ASSLWGTTGGRTGELF
12,TRBJ1-5,TRBV12-3/TRBV12-4,ASRELDSNQPQH
14,TRBJ1-3,TRBV12-3/TRBV12-4,ASSLGSQGGGNTIY
15,TRBJ2-7,TRBV7-2,ASSSTGGSGSLYEQY
13,TRBJ2-7,TRBV25-1,ASSEFTSGTYEQY
12,TRBJ1-1,TRBV6-9,ASSSPDRGLEAF
14,TRBJ2-1,TRBV7-9,ASSQGPQGLDNEQF
12,TRBJ1-2,TRBV2,ASSVTPGQGALT
14,TRBJ2-1,TRBV7-3,ASSPAGGSSYNEQF
13,TRBJ2-7,TRBV19,ASSIFSGQAYEQY
11,TRBJ2-1,TRBV15,ATGTGGLNEQF
12,TRBJ2-3,TRBV2,ASTRLGGTDTQY
13,TRBJ1-5,TRBV12-3/TRBV12-4,ASSLSGGSGQPQH
10,TRBJ2-1,TRBV7-9,ASSLVGNEQF
13,TRBJ1-1,TRBV28,ASSLGGSPNTEAF
14,TRBJ2-1,TRBV2,ASSEEGGSRDNEQF
11,TRBJ2-5,TRBV5-1,ASSLRTWETQY
10,TRBJ2-5,TRBV18,ASSPRLETQY
14,TRBJ2-2,TRBV20-1,SARRIREGNTGELF
15,TRBJ2-2,TRBV6-2/TRBV6-3,ASSDTTGGDGTGELF
12,TRBJ2-7,TRBV28,ASSNRLAGDEQY
11,TRBJ1-2,TRBV9,ADKPQREYGYT
11,TRBJ1-1,TRBV28,ASSRGQNTEAF
11,TRBJ2-5,TRBV12-3/TRBV12-4,ASSLVDQETQY
12,TRBJ2-3,TRBV12-3/TRBV12-4,ASSFLMGRRTQY
16,TRBJ2-1,TRBV28,ASSLGRWGLGSYNEQF
15,TRBJ2-1,TRBV6-2/TRBV6-3,ASSYSILSGRKDEQF
13,TRBJ2-7,TRBV20-1,SASQREGLNYEQY
11,TRBJ1-5,TRBV11-2,ASSPGYYQPQH
12,TRBJ1-5,TRBV20-1,SATAGGRNQPQH
13,TRBJ2-1,TRBV3-1,ASSQDVSEHNEQF
10,TRBJ2-5,TRBV15,ATQDSQETQY
11,TRBJ1-1,TRBV6-1,ASIGGFNTEAF
12,TRBJ2-5,TRBV9,ASSAGTNQETQY
12,TRBJ2-1,TRBV20-1,SARDFGQGYEQF
11,TRBJ2-1,TRBV12-3/TRBV12-4,ANNPGLAGGKF
12,TRBJ2-4,TRBV28,ASSLWAGGGIQY
17,TRBJ2-7,TRBV7-8,ASSLQRLAGSRSSYEQY
13,TRBJ2-7,TRBV28,ASSSPGGSVGEQY
11,TRBJ1-5,TRBV25-1,ACRDSDNQPQH
12,TRBJ2-3,TRBV28,ASSPEGGGHTQY
15,TRBJ2-1,TRBV2,ASDYIPLGRTDNEQF
14,TRBJ1-2,TRBV18,ASSLTTGTGVDGYT
14,TRBJ2-7,TRBV20-1,SASRIGQGEGVEQY
13,TRBJ2-7,TRBV12-3/TRBV12-4,ASSFQPDRNYEQY
15,TRBJ1-2,TRBV6-5,ASSLKPPGQGTYGYT
12,TRBJ2-1,TRBV20-1,SVMTSGRANEQF
14,TRBJ1-3,TRBV20-1,SARVPSGQLGNTIY
13,TRBJ2-5,TRBV20-1,SARRLADPPETQY